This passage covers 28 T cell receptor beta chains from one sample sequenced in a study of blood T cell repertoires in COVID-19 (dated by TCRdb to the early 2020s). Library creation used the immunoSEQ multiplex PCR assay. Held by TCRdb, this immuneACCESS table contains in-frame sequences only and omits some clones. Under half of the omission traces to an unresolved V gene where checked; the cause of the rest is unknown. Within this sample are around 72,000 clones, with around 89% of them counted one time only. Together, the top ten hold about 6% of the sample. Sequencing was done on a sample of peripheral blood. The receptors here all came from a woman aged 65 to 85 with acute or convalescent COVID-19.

The CDR3 DNA reads TGTGCCAGCAGCTTAAGTCTCAGGGGATACGAGCAGTACTTC. Residues: CASSLSLRGYEQYF. The genes are TRBV5-8 and TRBJ2-7, with D possibly being TRBD1 (6 bases). Germline V CDR1 and CDR2: SGHTS, YDEGEE. The CDR3 contains 14 residues. Trimming pared 2 bases from V and 4 bases from J, leaving 13 bases between.

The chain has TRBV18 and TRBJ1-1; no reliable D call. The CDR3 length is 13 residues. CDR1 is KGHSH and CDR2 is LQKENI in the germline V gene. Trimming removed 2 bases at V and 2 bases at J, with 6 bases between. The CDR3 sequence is CASSPSLNTEAFF. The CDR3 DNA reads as TGTGCCAGCTCACCATCCCTAAACACTGAAGCTTTCTTT.

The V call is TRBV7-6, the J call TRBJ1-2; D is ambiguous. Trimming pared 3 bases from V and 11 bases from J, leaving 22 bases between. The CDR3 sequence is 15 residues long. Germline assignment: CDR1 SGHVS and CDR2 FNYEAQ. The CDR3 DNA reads TGTGCCAGCAGCTTGTTTCTAGCCTCGAACACCTTTTACACCTTC. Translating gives CASSLFLASNTFYTF.

CDR3 amino acids: CASSPRGLLADSPRLYNEQFF. CDR3 coding DNA: TGTGCCAGCAGCCCTAGAGGCCTACTAGCGGACTCACCTCGCCTGTACAATGAGCAGTTCTTC. This chain uses TRBV4-2 with TRBJ2-1; 8 bases map to TRBD2. Germline CDR1 reads LGHNA; CDR2 reads YNFKEQ. The V and J ends lost 4 bases and 4 bases, in that order; junction bases with no gene match: 24. The CDR3 is 21 residues long.

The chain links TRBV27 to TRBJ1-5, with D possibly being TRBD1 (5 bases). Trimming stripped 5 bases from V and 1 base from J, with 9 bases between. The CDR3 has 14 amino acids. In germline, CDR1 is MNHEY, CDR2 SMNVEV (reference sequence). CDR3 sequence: CASSLRVSNQPQHF. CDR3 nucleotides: TGTGCCAGCAGTCTCAGGGTGAGCAATCAGCCCCAGCATTTT.

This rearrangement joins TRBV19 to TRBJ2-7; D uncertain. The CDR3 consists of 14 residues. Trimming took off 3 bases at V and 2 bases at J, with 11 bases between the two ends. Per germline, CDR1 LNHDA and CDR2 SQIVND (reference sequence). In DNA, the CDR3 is TGTGCCAGTAGTATTGGGCTTTTCCCCTACGAGCAGTACTTC. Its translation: CASSIGLFPYEQYF.

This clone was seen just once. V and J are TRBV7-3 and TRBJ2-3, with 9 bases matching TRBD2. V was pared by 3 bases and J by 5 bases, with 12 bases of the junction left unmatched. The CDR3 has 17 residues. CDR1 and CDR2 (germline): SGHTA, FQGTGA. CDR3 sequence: CASSFISGGPFRDTQYF. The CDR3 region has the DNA TGTGCCAGCAGCTTTATTAGCGGGGGCCCCTTCAGAGATACGCAGTATTTT.

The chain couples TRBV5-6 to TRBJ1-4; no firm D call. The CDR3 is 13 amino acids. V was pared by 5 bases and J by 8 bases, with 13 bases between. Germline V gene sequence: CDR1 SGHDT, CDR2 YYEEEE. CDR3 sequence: CASRFSGSEKLFF. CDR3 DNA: TGTGCCAGCAGGTTTTCGGGGAGCGAAAAACTGTTTTTT.

The CDR3 DNA follows: TGCGCCAGCAGCCAAGATTGGGACAGGGTGTATGAAAAACTGTTTTTT. It yields the protein CASSQDWDRVYEKLFF. The V call is TRBV4-1, the J call TRBJ1-4; 9 bases fit TRBD1. The CDR3 has 16 residues. Trimming at V came to 0 bases and at J to 6 bases, leaving 5 bases not matched to a gene. Germline V gene data show CDR1 as MGHRA and CDR2 as YSYEKL.

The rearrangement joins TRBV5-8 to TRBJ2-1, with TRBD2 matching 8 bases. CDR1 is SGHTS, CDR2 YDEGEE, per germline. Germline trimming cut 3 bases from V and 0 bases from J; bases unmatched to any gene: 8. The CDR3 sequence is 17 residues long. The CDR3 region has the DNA TGTGCCAGCAGCTACTCTCCGGGGGGGGGCTCCTACAATGAGCAGTTCTTC. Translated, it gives CASSYSPGGGSYNEQFF.

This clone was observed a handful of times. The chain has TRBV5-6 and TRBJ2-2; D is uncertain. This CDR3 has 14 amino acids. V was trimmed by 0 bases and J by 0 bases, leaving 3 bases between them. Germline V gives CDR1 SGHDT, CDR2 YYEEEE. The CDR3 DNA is TGTGCCAGCAGCTTGGAGCCGAACACCGGGGAGCTGTTTTTT. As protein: CASSLEPNTGELFF.

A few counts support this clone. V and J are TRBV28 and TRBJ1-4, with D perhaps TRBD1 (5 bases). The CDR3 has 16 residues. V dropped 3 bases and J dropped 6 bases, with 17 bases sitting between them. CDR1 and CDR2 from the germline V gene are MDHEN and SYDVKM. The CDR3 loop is CASSLAGSIGDEKLFF. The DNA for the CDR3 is TGTGCCAGCAGTTTGGCGGGGTCAATAGGGGATGAAAAACTGTTTTTT.

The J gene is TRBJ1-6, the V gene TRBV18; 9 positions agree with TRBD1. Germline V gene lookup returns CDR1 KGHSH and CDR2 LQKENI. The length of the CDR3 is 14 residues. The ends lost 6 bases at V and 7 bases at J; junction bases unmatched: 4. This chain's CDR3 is CASSWTGDNSPLHF. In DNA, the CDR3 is TGTGCCAGCTCCTGGACAGGGGACAATTCACCCCTCCACTTT.

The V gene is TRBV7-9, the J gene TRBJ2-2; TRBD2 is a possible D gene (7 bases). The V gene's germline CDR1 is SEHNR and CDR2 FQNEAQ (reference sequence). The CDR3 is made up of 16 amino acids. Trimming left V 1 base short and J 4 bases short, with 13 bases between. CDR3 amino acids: CASSLGGGGATGELFF. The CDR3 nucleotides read TGTGCCAGCAGCTTAGGGGGCGGGGGCGCCACCGGGGAGCTGTTTTTT.

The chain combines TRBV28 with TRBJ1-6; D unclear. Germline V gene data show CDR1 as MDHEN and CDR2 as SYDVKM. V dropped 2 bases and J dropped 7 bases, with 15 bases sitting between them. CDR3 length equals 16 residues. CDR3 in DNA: TGTGCCAGCAGTTTAGCGGGCAGCGAATTGAATTCACCCCTCCACTTT. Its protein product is CASSLAGSELNSPLHF.

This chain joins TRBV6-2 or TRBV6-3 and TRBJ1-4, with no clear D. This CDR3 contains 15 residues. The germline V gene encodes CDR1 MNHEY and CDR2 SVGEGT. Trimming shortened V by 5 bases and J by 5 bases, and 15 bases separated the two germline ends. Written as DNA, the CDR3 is TGTGCCAGCAGTCCCCGCGGGAGTGAGAATGAAAAACTGTTTTTT. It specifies CASSPRGSENEKLFF.

The CDR3: CASSIVRGGGDTQYF. As DNA, the CDR3 is TGTGCCAGTAGTATCGTCAGGGGAGGGGGAGATACGCAGTATTTT. The chain links TRBV19 to TRBJ2-3, with D possibly TRBD2 on 7 matching bases. The CDR3 loop spans 15 amino acids. Deletions cut 3 bases from V and 5 bases from J, with 15 bases between. The germline CDR1 and CDR2 sequences are LNHDA and SQIVND (reference sequence).

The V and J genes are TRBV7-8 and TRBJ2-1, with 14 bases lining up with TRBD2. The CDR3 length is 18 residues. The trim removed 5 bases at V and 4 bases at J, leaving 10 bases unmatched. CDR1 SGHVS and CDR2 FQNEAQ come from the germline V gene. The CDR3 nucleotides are TGTGCCAGCAGCCCACCACTCCGACTAGCGGGGGGGTACAATGAGCAGTTCTTC. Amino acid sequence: CASSPPLRLAGGYNEQFF.

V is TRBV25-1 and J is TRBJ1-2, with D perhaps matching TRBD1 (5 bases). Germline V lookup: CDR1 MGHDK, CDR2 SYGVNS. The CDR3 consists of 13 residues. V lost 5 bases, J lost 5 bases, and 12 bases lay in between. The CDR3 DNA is TGTGCCAGCAGTCCTGGGGGAGGGTATGGCTACACCTTC. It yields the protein CASSPGGGYGYTF.

Here the CDR3 reads CAWSASGRVPFF. CDR3 DNA: TGTGCCTGGAGTGCTAGCGGGAGGGTACCGTTCTTC. The rearrangement joins TRBV30 to TRBJ2-1; 12 bases align to TRBD2. V shed 1 base and J 15 bases; nucleotides not matched to a gene: 4. The length of the CDR3 is 12 residues. Per germline, CDR1 GTSNPN and CDR2 SVGIG (reference sequence).

The DNA of the CDR3 is TGTGCCAGCAGCTTGGGGTTCAATGTAGCTCTGTCACCCCTCCACTTT. This encodes CASSLGFNVALSPLHF. V gene TRBV5-6 combines with J gene TRBJ1-6; the D is unclear. Germline V gene lookup returns CDR1 SGHDT and CDR2 YYEEEE. Trimming took 0 bases from V and 10 from J, leaving 17 bases between them. The CDR3 spans 16 residues.

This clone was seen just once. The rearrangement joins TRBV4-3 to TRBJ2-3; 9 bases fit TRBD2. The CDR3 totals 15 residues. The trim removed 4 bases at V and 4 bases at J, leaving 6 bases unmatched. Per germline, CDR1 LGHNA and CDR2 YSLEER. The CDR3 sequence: CASSLGLAKADTQYF. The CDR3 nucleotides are TGCGCCAGCAGCCTGGGACTAGCAAAAGCAGATACGCAGTATTTT.

The CDR3: CASSQDRQNTGELFF. The DNA of the CDR3 is TGCGCCAGCAGCCAAGATCGACAGAACACCGGGGAGCTGTTTTTT. The V call is TRBV4-3, the J call TRBJ2-2; D uncertain. V dropped 0 bases and J dropped 1 base, with 6 bases sitting between them. Germline V gives CDR1 LGHNA, CDR2 YSLEER. The CDR3 runs 15 residues.

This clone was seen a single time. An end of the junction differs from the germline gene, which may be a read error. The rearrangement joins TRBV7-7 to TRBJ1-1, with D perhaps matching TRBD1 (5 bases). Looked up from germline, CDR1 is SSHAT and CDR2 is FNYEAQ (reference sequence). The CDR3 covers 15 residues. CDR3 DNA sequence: TGTGCTAGCAGCTTAGGGTGGGGCATCCAGGCTGAAGCTTTCTTT. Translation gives CASSLGWGIQAEAFF.

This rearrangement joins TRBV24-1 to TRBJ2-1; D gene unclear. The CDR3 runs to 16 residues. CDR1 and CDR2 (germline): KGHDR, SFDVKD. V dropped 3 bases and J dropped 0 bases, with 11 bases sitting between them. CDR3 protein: CATSDAIVGSYNEQFF. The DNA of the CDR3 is TGTGCCACCAGTGATGCGATAGTTGGCTCCTACAATGAGCAGTTCTTC.

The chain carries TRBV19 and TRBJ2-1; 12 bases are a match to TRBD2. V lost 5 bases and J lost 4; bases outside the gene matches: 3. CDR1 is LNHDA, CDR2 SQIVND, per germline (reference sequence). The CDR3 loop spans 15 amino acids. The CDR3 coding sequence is TGTGCCAGTAGTCCAGGGACTAGCGGGTACAATGAGCAGTTCTTC. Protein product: CASSPGTSGYNEQFF.

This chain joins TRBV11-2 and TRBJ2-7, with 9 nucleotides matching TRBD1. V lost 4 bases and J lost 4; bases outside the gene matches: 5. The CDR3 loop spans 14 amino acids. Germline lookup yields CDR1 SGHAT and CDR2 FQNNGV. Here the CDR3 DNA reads TGTGCCAGCAGCTCCGTTGGACAGGGGTACGAGCAGTACTTC. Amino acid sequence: CASSSVGQGYEQYF.

CDR3 sequence (DNA): TGTGCCAGCAGCGTAGATAAACAGCCATACACCTTC. Its protein product is CASSVDKQPYTF. The chain links TRBV9 to TRBJ1-2; D is unclear. V was shortened by 0 bases and J by 11 bases, with 11 bases between the two germline ends. CDR1 and CDR2 (germline): SGDLS, YYNGEE. The CDR3 has 12 amino acids.